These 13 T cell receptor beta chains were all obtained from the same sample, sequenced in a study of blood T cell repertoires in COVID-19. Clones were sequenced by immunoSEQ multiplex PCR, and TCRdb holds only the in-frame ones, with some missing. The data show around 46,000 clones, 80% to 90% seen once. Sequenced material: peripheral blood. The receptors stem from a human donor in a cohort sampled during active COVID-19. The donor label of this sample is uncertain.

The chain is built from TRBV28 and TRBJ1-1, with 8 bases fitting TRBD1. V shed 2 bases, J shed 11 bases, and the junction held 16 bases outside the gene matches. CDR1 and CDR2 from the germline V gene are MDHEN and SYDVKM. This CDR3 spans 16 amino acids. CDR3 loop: CASSLGLGTGYEVAFF. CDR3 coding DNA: TGTGCCAGCAGTTTAGGTCTGGGGACAGGTTATGAAGTGGCTTTCTTT.

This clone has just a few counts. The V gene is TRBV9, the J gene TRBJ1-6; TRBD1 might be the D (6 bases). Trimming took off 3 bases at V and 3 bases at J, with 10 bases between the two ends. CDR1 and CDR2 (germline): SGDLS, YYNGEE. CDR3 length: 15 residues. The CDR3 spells CASSATGLYNSPLHF. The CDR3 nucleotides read TGTGCCAGCAGCGCGACAGGTCTCTATAATTCACCCCTCCACTTT. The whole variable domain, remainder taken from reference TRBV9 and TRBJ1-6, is DSGVTQTPKHLITATGQRVTLRCSPRSGDLSVYWYQQSLDQGLQFLIQYYNGEERAKGNILERFSAQQFPDLHSELNLSSLELGDSALYFCASSATGLYNSPLHFGNGTRLTVT.

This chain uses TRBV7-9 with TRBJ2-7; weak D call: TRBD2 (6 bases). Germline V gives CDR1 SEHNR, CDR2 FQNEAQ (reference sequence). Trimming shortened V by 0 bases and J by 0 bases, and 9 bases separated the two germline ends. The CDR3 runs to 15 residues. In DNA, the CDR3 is TGTGCCAGCAGCTTAGCTAGCGGCAACTCCTACGAGCAGTACTTC. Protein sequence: CASSLASGNSYEQYF.

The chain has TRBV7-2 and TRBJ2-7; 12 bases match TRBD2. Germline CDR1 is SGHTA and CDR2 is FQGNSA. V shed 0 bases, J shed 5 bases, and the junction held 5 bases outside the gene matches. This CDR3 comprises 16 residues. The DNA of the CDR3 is TGTGCCAGCAGCTTAGCGCTACTAGCGGGGGGCGACGAGCAGTACTTC. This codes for CASSLALLAGGDEQYF. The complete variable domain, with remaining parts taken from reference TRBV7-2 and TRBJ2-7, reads GAGVSQSPSNKVTEKGKDVELRCDPISGHTALYWYRQSLGQGLEFLIYFQGNSAPDKSGLPSDRFSAERTGGSVSTLTIQRTQQEDSAVYLCASSLALLAGGDEQYFGPGTRLTVT.

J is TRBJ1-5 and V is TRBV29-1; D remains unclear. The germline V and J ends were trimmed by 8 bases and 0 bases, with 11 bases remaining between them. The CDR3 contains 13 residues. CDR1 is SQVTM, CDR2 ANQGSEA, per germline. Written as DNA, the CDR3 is TGCAGCACCGCGGAAAATAGCAATCAGCCCCAGCATTTT. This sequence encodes CSTAENSNQPQHF.

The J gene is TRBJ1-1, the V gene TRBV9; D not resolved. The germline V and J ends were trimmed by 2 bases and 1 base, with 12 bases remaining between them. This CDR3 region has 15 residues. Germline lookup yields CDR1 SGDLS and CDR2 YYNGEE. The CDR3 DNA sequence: TGTGCCAGCAGCGTCGAGGACTTAAGGAACACTGAAGCTTTCTTT. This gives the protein CASSVEDLRNTEAFF.

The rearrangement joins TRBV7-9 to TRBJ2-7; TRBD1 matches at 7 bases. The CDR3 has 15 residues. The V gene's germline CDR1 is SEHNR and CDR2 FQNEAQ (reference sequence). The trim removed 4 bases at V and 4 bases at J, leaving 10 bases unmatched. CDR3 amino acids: CASSSFSGQVYEQYF. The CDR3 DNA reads TGTGCCAGCAGCTCCTTCTCTGGACAGGTATACGAGCAGTACTTC.

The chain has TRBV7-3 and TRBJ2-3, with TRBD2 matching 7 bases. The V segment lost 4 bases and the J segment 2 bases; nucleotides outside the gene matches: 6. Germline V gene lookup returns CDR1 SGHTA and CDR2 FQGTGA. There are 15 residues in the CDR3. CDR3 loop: CASSWLGGNTDTQYF. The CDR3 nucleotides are TGTGCCAGCAGCTGGTTGGGGGGGAACACAGATACGCAGTATTTT.

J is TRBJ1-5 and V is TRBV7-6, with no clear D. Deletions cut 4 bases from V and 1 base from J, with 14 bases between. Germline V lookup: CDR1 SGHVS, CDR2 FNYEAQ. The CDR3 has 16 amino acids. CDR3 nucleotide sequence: TGTGCCAGCAGCTCCGGGCCCCGGAGGAGCAATCAGCCCCAGCATTTT. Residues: CASSSGPRRSNQPQHF.

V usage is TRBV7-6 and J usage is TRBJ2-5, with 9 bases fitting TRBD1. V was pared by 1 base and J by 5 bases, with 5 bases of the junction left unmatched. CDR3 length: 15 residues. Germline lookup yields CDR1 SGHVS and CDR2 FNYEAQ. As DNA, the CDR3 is TGTGCCAGCAGCTTAGGGACAGGGGACGGGGAGACCCAGTACTTC. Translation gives CASSLGTGDGETQYF.

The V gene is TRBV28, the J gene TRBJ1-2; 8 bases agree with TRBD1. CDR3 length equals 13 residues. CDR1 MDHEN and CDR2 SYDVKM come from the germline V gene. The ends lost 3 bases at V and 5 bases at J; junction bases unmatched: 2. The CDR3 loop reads CASSLGQEYGYTF. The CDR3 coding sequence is TGTGCCAGCAGTTTGGGACAGGAATATGGCTACACCTTC.

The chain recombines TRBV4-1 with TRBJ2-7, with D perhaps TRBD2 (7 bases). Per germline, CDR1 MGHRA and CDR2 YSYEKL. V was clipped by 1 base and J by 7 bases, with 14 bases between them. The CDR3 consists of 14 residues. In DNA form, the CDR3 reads TGCGCCAGCAGCCAAGGGGGGGGCGTAGGGGAGCAGTACTTC. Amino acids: CASSQGGGVGEQYF.

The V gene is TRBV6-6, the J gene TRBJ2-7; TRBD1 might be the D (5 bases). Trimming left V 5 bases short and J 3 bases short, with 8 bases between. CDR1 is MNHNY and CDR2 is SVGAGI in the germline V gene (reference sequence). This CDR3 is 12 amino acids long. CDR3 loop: CASSAQGYEQYF. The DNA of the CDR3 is TGTGCCAGCAGTGCTCAGGGCTACGAGCAGTACTTC.